These 23 T cell receptor beta chains came from one sample sequenced in a study of human T cells and chemical hapten exposure (dated by TCRdb to the early 2020s). The library was generated by RACE. For sequencing, a NextSeq 500 was employed. TCRdb cleaned the public reads at Q25 with fastp, built clones with MiXCR and kept in-frame beta chains. One record per CDR3 amino acid sequence lists the most common genes and DNA. This sample holds approximately 97,000 distinct CDR3 sequences; 27% were observed only once. The ten largest make up about a tenth of the sample. In light of the paper, this sample's time point label describes: patch test 3, about 24 weeks after DPC sensitization. The sample's treatment or condition label is to be understood as: therapeutic diphenylcyclopropenone sensitization with weekly scalp DPC. This specimen consisted of whole blood, obtained in connection with sensitization to the hapten diphenylcyclopropenone (DPC). The receptor source for this set is a man aged 35 to 55 with alopecia areata. Some clones in this sample may be carry-over from other donors' samples.

This clonotype has just a few counts. This sequence joins TRBV14 and TRBJ2-1; D gene unclear. The CDR3 is 12 amino acids. V lost 4 bases, J lost 10 bases, and 11 bases lay in between. CDR1 is SGHDN, CDR2 FVKESK, per germline. For the CDR3, the DNA is TGTGCCAGCAGCCCGTACGTGGGCGAGCAGTTCTTC. Protein sequence: CASSPYVGEQFF.

There are a few counts of this clonotype. J is TRBJ2-3 and V is TRBV7-9, with 15 bases matching TRBD2. CDR3 length equals 17 residues. V was clipped by 4 bases and J by 4 bases; unmatched bases: 6. In germline, CDR1 is SEHNR, CDR2 FQNEAQ (reference sequence). The CDR3 DNA reads TGTGCCAGCAGCTCAGGACTAGCGGGAGGGAGGGCAGATACGCAGTATTTT. Its translation is CASSSGLAGGRADTQYF.

This clonotype occurred a few times. The chain couples TRBV7-9 to TRBJ1-5; 8 bases map to TRBD1. Germline CDR1 is SEHNR and CDR2 is FQNEAQ (reference sequence). Trimming at V came to 5 bases and at J to 5 bases, leaving 8 bases not matched to a gene. The CDR3 loop spans 15 amino acids. The CDR3 here is CASSPPGTGHQPQHF. The CDR3 nucleotides read TGTGCCAGCAGCCCTCCGGGGACAGGTCATCAGCCCCAGCATTTT.

The table lists this clonotype with a few counts. V and J are TRBV28 and TRBJ1-3, with D unresolved. V gave up 5 bases and J gave up 2 bases, with 7 bases separating them. In germline, CDR1 is MDHEN, CDR2 SYDVKM. The CDR3 covers 13 residues. CDR3 sequence reads: CASSEVTGNTIYF. The CDR3 bases are TGTGCCAGCAGTGAGGTGACTGGAAACACCATATATTTT.

This clonotype occurred a few times. J is TRBJ2-3 and V is TRBV12-3 or TRBV12-4; possibly TRBD1 for D (6 bases). Trimming removed 6 bases from V and 4 bases from J, with 23 bases in between. This CDR3 is built from 17 residues. The CDR3 DNA reads as TGTGCCAGCAGCTATCCGACAGGAGTAAACGGAGCAGATACGCAGTATTTT. Translated: CASSYPTGVNGADTQYF.

This chain joins TRBV12-3 or TRBV12-4 and TRBJ1-1; D ambiguous. V gave up 2 bases and J gave up 1 base, with 5 bases separating them. CDR3 length: 13 residues. The CDR3 coding sequence is TGTGCCAGCAGTTTAAGGCAGAACACTGAAGCTTTCTTT. Translation: CASSLRQNTEAFF.

This clonotype has just a few counts. The V and J genes are TRBV29-1 and TRBJ2-5; 9 bases are a match to TRBD1. Germline V gene lookup returns CDR1 SQVTM and CDR2 ANQGSEA. This CDR3 region has 12 residues. V was pared by 6 bases and J by 2 bases, with 1 base of the junction left unmatched. DNA of the CDR3: TGCAGCGTGGACAGGGGACAAGAGACCCAGTACTTC. This gives the protein CSVDRGQETQYF. Full variable domain (outside the CDR3, taken from reference TRBV29-1 and TRBJ2-5): SAVISQKPSRDICQRGTSLTIQCQVDSQVTMMFWYRQQPGQSLTLIATANQGSEATYESGFVIDKFPISRPNLTFSTLTVSNMSPEDSSIYLCSVDRGQETQYFGPGTRLLVL.

This clonotype was observed a handful of times. The chain carries TRBV18 and TRBJ1-1; 7 bases are shared with TRBD1. This CDR3 spans 16 amino acids. Germline values: CDR1 KGHSH, CDR2 LQKENI. Unmatched junction bases numbered 12, after V lost 3 bases and J lost 5 bases. The CDR3, as DNA: TGTGCCAGCTCACCCTTAGGACAGGCCGAGACTACTGAAGCTTTCTTT. Encoded protein: CASSPLGQAETTEAFF.

This clonotype was picked up a small number of times. The chain combines TRBV4-1 with TRBJ2-5, with TRBD1 matching over 11 bases. Trimming at V came to 0 bases and at J to 5 bases, leaving 5 bases not matched to a gene. The CDR3 totals 16 residues. The V gene's germline CDR1 is MGHRA and CDR2 YSYEKL. CDR3 sequence (DNA): TGCGCCAGCAGCCAAGAAGGGACAGGGGGGATGGAGACCCAGTACTTC. Translated: CASSQEGTGGMETQYF.

This chain uses TRBV29-1 with TRBJ2-3; no reliable D call. Trimming cost V 7 bases and J 4 bases, with 6 bases left between them. The CDR3 runs to 10 residues. The V gene's germline CDR1 is SQVTM and CDR2 ANQGSEA. The CDR3 nucleotides read TGCAGCGCCCGGGCAGATACGCAGTATTTT. This sequence encodes CSARADTQYF.

The rearrangement joins TRBV5-6 to TRBJ2-6, with D tentatively TRBD1 or TRBD2 (5 bases each). CDR3 size: 16 residues. Trimming removed 2 bases from V and 0 bases from J, with 9 bases in between. Germline V gene sequence: CDR1 SGHDT, CDR2 YYEEEE. DNA of the CDR3: TGTGCCAGCAGCTTCTTTGGGGGCTCTGGGGCCAACGTCCTGACTTTC. Amino acid sequence: CASSFFGGSGANVLTF.

The rearrangement uses TRBV4-2 and TRBJ2-2, with TRBD2 matching over 7 bases. The germline V gene encodes CDR1 LGHNA and CDR2 YNFKEQ. This CDR3 is 14 amino acids long. The CDR3 nucleotides are TGTGCGTCTACTAGCCGGGGAGGGCCCGGGGAGCTGTTTTTT. Amino acids: CASTSRGGPGELFF.

The J gene is TRBJ1-1, the V gene TRBV20-1, with D possibly TRBD1 on 5 matching bases. V was cut by 4 bases and J by 1 base, with 13 bases left in between. CDR3 length: 14 amino acids. Germline V gene sequence: CDR1 DFQATT, CDR2 SNEGSKA (reference sequence). CDR3 sequence: CSATWQGRNTEAFF. The CDR3 DNA is TGCAGTGCTACCTGGCAGGGAAGGAACACTGAAGCTTTCTTT.

This chain links TRBV7-2 with TRBJ2-3, with TRBD2 identical over 9 bases. Germline V gives CDR1 SGHTA, CDR2 FQGNSA. J was trimmed by 4 bases and V by 3 bases; bases with no gene match: 8. The CDR3 runs 16 residues. The CDR3 region is CASSFQAGGRADTQYF. As DNA, the CDR3 is TGTGCCAGCAGCTTCCAAGCGGGAGGACGGGCAGATACGCAGTATTTT.

The gene calls are TRBV20-1 and TRBJ1-4, with D maybe TRBD1 (5 bases). V lost 4 bases and J 8 bases, leaving 17 bases between the germline ends. The CDR3 has 14 amino acids. CDR1 DFQATT and CDR2 SNEGSKA come from the germline V gene (reference sequence). CDR3 DNA sequence: TGCAGTGCTAAGAACCAGGGTTCAGGAGAAAAACTGTTTTTT. This sequence encodes CSAKNQGSGEKLFF.

This clonotype was detected a few times. V usage is TRBV27 and J usage is TRBJ2-5; perhaps TRBD2 as D (6 bases). Germline values: CDR1 MNHEY, CDR2 SMNVEV (reference sequence). V lost 6 bases and J lost 0, with 14 bases in between. The CDR3 runs 15 residues. The CDR3 region is CASSRLGGYQETQYF. In DNA, the CDR3 is TGTGCCAGCAGCCGACTGGGGGGTTACCAAGAGACCCAGTACTTC.

This clonotype was counted only a few times. The genes are TRBV29-1 and TRBJ2-1; 9 bases line up with TRBD2. Per the germline V gene, CDR1 is SQVTM and CDR2 is ANQGSEA. The V gene end was trimmed by 0 bases and the J gene end by 7 bases; junction bases not matched to a gene: 7. The CDR3 runs 15 residues. For the CDR3, the DNA is TGCAGCGTTGAAGATCCGGCTAGCGGGAAGAATGAGCAGTTCTTC. Translating it yields CSVEDPASGKNEQFF.

The CDR3 spells CASSRDSGGTDTQYF. CDR3 bases: TGTGCCAGCTCAAGGGACTCCGGAGGCACAGATACGCAGTATTTT. The gene calls are TRBV18 and TRBJ2-3, with a possible D match to TRBD2 (6 bases). In germline, CDR1 is KGHSH, CDR2 LQKENI. Deletions cut 5 bases from V and 1 base from J, with 13 bases between. CDR3 length: 15 amino acids.

The rearrangement joins TRBV12-3 or TRBV12-4 to TRBJ1-1; a weak D match, TRBD1 (5 bases). The germline V and J ends were trimmed by 7 bases and 1 base, with 13 bases remaining between them. CDR3 length: 14 amino acids. CDR3 sequence: CASKPGRWNTEAFF. The CDR3 nucleotides are TGTGCCAGCAAGCCGGGACGTTGGAACACTGAAGCTTTCTTT.

This clonotype has more than one count but fewer than ten. This chain connects TRBV12-3 or TRBV12-4 to TRBJ2-7, with 7 bases identical to TRBD1. The CDR3 runs to 15 residues. Trimming took 5 bases from V and 0 from J; bases not matched to a gene: 7. The CDR3 sequence is CASSRGDRASYEQYF. DNA for the CDR3: TGTGCCAGCAGTAGGGGAGACAGGGCCTCCTACGAGCAGTACTTC.

The chain links TRBV11-2 to TRBJ2-5; 10 bases line up with TRBD1. Looked up from germline, CDR1 is SGHAT and CDR2 is FQNNGV. The J segment lost 5 bases and the V segment lost 0 bases, leaving 3 bases of the junction unmatched. This CDR3 is 15 amino acids long. In DNA, the CDR3 is TGTGCCAGCAGCTTAGAGACAGGGGGCCCTGAGACCCAGTACTTC. Translation gives CASSLETGGPETQYF.

As regards this clonotype: A much larger clonotype is one base distant, so this may be a read error. The V gene is TRBV27, the J gene TRBJ2-3; D call uncertain. The CDR3 is made up of 15 amino acids. V lost 9 bases and J 2 bases, leaving 18 bases between the germline ends. Germline CDR1 is MNHEY and CDR2 is SMNVEV (reference sequence). The CDR3: CASTEKGSSTDTQYF. The CDR3 DNA is TGTGCCAGTACCGAGAAGGGAAGTTCCACAGATACGCAGTATTTT.

CDR3 sequence: CSATGGSDTQYF. The CDR3 DNA reads as TGCAGTGCTACAGGGGGCTCAGATACGCAGTATTTT. The chain employs TRBV20-1 and TRBJ2-3; 8 positions match TRBD1. Germline V gene sequence: CDR1 DFQATT, CDR2 SNEGSKA (reference sequence). V was pared by 4 bases and J by 4 bases, with 1 base of the junction left unmatched. This CDR3 is 12 amino acids long.